This entry features one TCR beta chain sequence. Its target is not known. The data were obtained in a study of CD8+ T cells in alopecia areata. Findings and limits, study-wide: Lesional scalp, especially alopecia totalis/universalis, showed higher clonality than normal scalp. Resident alphabeta T cells of normal skin are also sequenced in scalp samples. Scalp clonality, along with expanded CD8+ clones among the top 100, was significantly decreased by tofacitinib.

It was cDNA, reverse transcribed from extracted RNA, that served as the sequencing template. Produced via immunoSEQ multiplex PCR; TCRdb's table is partial and in-frame only. The table includes around 290,000 clones, 55% to 75% detected once. Treatment: oral pan-JAK inhibitor, 5-10 mg twice daily. In alopecia areata patients, both lesional scalp punch biopsies and peripheral blood were collected. Germline lookup yields CDR1 MNHEY and CDR2 SMNVEV (reference sequence). This CDR3 has 14 residues. The ends were cut back, 0 bases at V and 2 bases at J, with 5 bases in the middle. The chain employs TRBV27 and TRBJ1-5, with D hard to call. The sequencing here drew on CD4+ T cells sorted from blood, taken at week 24, from a patient treated with tofacitinib. This TCR derives from a human donor with alopecia areata. The CDR3 protein is CASSLSGGNQPQHF. The CDR3 nucleotides are TGTGCCAGCAGTTTATCGGGTGGCAATCAGCCCCAGCATTTT.